This record covers a single T cell receptor beta chain. Within the sample, other DNA sequences also encode this same CDR3. The sample belongs to a study of blood T cell repertoires in COVID-19. Study-wide context: T cells, B-cell-depleted T cells, or PBMCs supplied cDNA or gDNA.

Exposed volunteers were people who met a COVID-19 case within 2 weeks before study entry. The CDR3 loop spans 11 amino acids. The V end lost 6 bases, the J end lost 4 bases, and 7 bases lay between the germline ends. Authors' methods: Reference gene primer amplification gave estimated nucleated cell counts. Clones were read by immunoSEQ multiplex PCR, and TCRdb kept only the in-frame ones, dropping some. V and J calls and clone size are copied from that table; D and trimming were computed from the DNA. The table lists 250,000 or so clones, 80% to 90% of them singletons. The sequencing sample was made of PBMCs or T cells enriched from blood (not recorded which). This clonotype originated in a woman aged 40 to 55 who had been exposed to COVID-19. The chain uses TRBV12-3 or TRBV12-4 and TRBJ2-7, with D unresolved. CDR3 coding DNA: TGTGCCAGCAGCTTCGGTTACGAGCAGTACGTC. This codes for CASSFGYEQYV.